A single sample gave rise to the 6 T cell receptor beta chains below, sequenced in a study of T-cell reconstitution after alpha-beta-depleted transplantation in children. Preparation of the TCRbeta library was carried out with unique molecular identifiers. TCRdb ran MiXCR on the PCR reads and lists one entry per CDR3 protein. The sample holds about 4,900 distinct CDR3 sequences, around 25% seen once. The starting material was PBMCs, mostly from graft donor cells, obtained 60 days after TCRalphabeta/CD19-depleted stem cell transplant. The receptors were gathered from a boy younger than two who had a stem cell transplant for SCID, so the T cells may come from the graft donor.

This clonotype occurred many times. The genes are TRBV7-9 and TRBJ2-3; possibly TRBD2 for D (7 bases). V dropped 10 bases and J dropped 1 base, with 21 bases sitting between them. This CDR3 comprises 16 residues. CDR1 and CDR2 from the germline V gene are SEHNR and FQNEAQ (reference sequence). The CDR3 nucleotides read TGTGCCACCATAGAGTGGGGGCTAGCGGGCACAGATACGCAGTATTTT. It encodes CATIEWGLAGTDTQYF.

Sample share makes this clonotype medium-sized. This chain links TRBV10-3 with TRBJ2-7; D not certain. Germline V lookup: CDR1 ENHRY, CDR2 SYGVKD. The ends were cut back, 7 bases at V and 0 bases at J, with 10 bases in the middle. This CDR3 is built from 13 residues. The CDR3 nucleotides are TGTGCCATCATGGCTGCGAGCTCCTACGAGCAGTACTTC. It encodes CAIMAASSYEQYF.

This clonotype is large. The J gene is TRBJ1-1, the V gene TRBV2; the D is unclear. The CDR3 has 14 residues. Germline V gene sequence: CDR1 SNHLY, CDR2 FYNNEI. V was clipped by 8 bases and J by 0 bases, with 13 bases between them. The CDR3 DNA sequence: TGTGCCAGCTACTCGGGCAGAGTGAACACTGAAGCTTTCTTT. Residues: CASYSGRVNTEAFF.

This clonotype came up many times. The rearrangement joins TRBV24-1 to TRBJ1-2, with 7 bases fitting TRBD1. Germline V gene sequence: CDR1 KGHDR, CDR2 SFDVKD. The CDR3 runs 14 residues. The J segment lost 2 bases and the V segment lost 4 bases, leaving 3 bases of the junction unmatched. The CDR3 loop is CATSDRDRNYGYTF. The CDR3 DNA reads as TGTGCCACCAGTGACCGGGACAGAAACTATGGCTACACCTTC.

The J gene is TRBJ2-1, the V gene TRBV29-1; D is tentatively TRBD1 or TRBD2 (6 bases each). Germline loops: CDR1 SQVTM, CDR2 ANQGSEA. This CDR3 comprises 13 residues. V dropped 6 bases and J dropped 4 bases, with 13 bases sitting between them. CDR3 bases: TGCAGCGTAGGGGGACTGACGTACAATGAGCAGTTCTTC. Protein: CSVGGLTYNEQFF.

By its share, this clonotype is medium-sized. This chain links TRBV4-3 with TRBJ1-5, with D unresolved. V was cut by 1 base and J by 0 bases, with 7 bases left in between. The CDR3 extends over 15 amino acids. From germline, CDR1 is LGHNA and CDR2 YSLEER. This chain's CDR3 is CASSQGPYSNQPQHF. DNA of the CDR3: TGCGCCAGCAGCCAAGGTCCCTATAGCAATCAGCCCCAGCATTTT.